Listed here are 27 T cell receptor beta chains from one sample, sequenced in a study of cytomegalovirus exposure and HLA in healthy donors. The primer mix had 60 Vbeta and 13 Jbeta primers. Clones were sequenced by immunoSEQ multiplex PCR, and TCRdb holds only the in-frame ones, with some missing. The repertoire consists of 93,000 or so clones, with almost 80% occurring once and the leading ten covering 4%. Sequenced material: PBMCs. The source is a man in his fifties or sixties in good health and CMV-seropositive.

The rearrangement uses TRBV25-1 and TRBJ2-3; D perhaps matches TRBD1 (6 bases). The CDR3 runs to 14 residues. CDR1 is MGHDK, CDR2 SYGVNS, per germline. V was pared by 5 bases and J by 1 base, with 10 bases between. The CDR3 region is CASSLRQGTDTQYF. The CDR3 nucleotides are TGTGCCAGCAGTCTACGACAGGGCACAGATACGCAGTATTTT.

The chain has TRBV2 and TRBJ2-3; D remains ambiguous. Germline-derived CDR1 and CDR2 are SNHLY and FYNNEI. This CDR3 is built from 12 residues. Trimming removed 5 bases at V and 4 bases at J, with 7 bases between. CDR3 DNA: TGTGCCAGCAGTTGGGCCCCAGATACGCAGTATTTT. This sequence encodes CASSWAPDTQYF.

This clone was observed a few times. The gene calls are TRBV10-3 and TRBJ2-1; D is uncertain. This CDR3 is built from 13 residues. The V and J ends lost 6 bases and 4 bases respectively, with 10 bases between them. CDR1 is ENHRY and CDR2 is SYGVKD in the germline V gene. CDR3 in amino acids: CAISLDSYNEQFF. The CDR3, as DNA: TGTGCCATCAGCCTTGACTCGTACAATGAGCAGTTCTTC.

The chain employs TRBV27 and TRBJ2-3, with D hard to call. Germline CDR1 and CDR2: MNHEY and SMNVEV (reference sequence). The CDR3 spans 15 residues. V was shortened by 5 bases and J by 10 bases, with 22 bases between the two germline ends. CDR3 in amino acids: CASSRSLRHFFAQYF. CDR3 coding DNA: TGTGCCAGCAGTCGTTCTCTTCGTCACTTTTTTGCGCAGTATTTT.

The rearrangement links TRBV7-2 to TRBJ1-3, with 7 bases identical to TRBD1. V shed 1 base, J shed 5 bases, and the junction held 5 bases outside the gene matches. The CDR3 sequence is 15 residues long. Looked up from germline, CDR1 is SGHTA and CDR2 is FQGNSA. The CDR3 sequence: CASSLGYRGRNTIYF. CDR3 DNA: TGTGCCAGCAGCTTAGGATACAGGGGCCGAAACACCATATATTTT.

The chain has TRBV5-1 and TRBJ2-5; D is ambiguous. The V gene lost 0 bases and the J gene lost 0 bases, with 6 bases spanning the gap. From germline, CDR1 is SGHRS and CDR2 YFSETQ. The CDR3 contains 14 residues. The CDR3 nucleotides read TGCGCCAGCAGCTTGGCGGCGGACCAAGAGACCCAGTACTTC. This encodes CASSLAADQETQYF.

The rearrangement joins TRBV14 to TRBJ2-2; 12 nucleotides agree with TRBD2. The junction had 7 bases not matched to a gene; V was cut back by 4 bases and J by 7 bases. There are 16 residues in the CDR3. Germline CDR1 and CDR2: SGHDN and FVKESK. CDR3 sequence: CASSPGLAGFYGELFF. DNA of the CDR3: TGTGCCAGCAGCCCCGGACTAGCGGGATTTTACGGGGAGCTGTTTTTT. Using reference TRBV14 and TRBJ2-2 for the parts outside the CDR3, the full variable domain is EAGVTQFPSHSVIEKGQTVTLRCDPISGHDNLYWYRRVMGKEIKFLLHFVKESKQDESGMPNNRFLAERTGGTYSTLKVQPAELEDSGVYFCASSPGLAGFYGELFFGEGSRLTVL.

The chain couples TRBV28 to TRBJ2-7, with D possibly being TRBD1 (5 bases). Germline V lookup: CDR1 MDHEN, CDR2 SYDVKM. The CDR3 length is 13 residues. V was shortened by 6 bases and J by 4 bases, with 13 bases between the two germline ends. CDR3 in amino acids: CASSNTGVYEQYF. CDR3 bases: TGTGCCAGCAGCAACACAGGCGTGTACGAGCAGTACTTC.

The chain uses TRBV7-3 and TRBJ1-1; TRBD1 might be the D (5 bases). Deletions cut 0 bases from V and 0 bases from J, with 8 bases between. CDR3 length: 15 amino acids. CDR1 is SGHTA and CDR2 is FQGTGA in the germline V gene. The CDR3 here is CASSLTRGMNTEAFF. CDR3 nucleotides: TGTGCCAGCAGCTTAACGCGGGGGATGAACACTGAAGCTTTCTTT.

This clone was observed a handful of times. V and J are TRBV27 and TRBJ1-4; the match to TRBD1 covers 9 bases. V lost 1 base to trimming and J lost 5 bases; unmatched junction nucleotides: 2. CDR1 is MNHEY and CDR2 is SMNVEV in the germline V gene (reference sequence). The CDR3 spans 15 residues. CDR3 residues: CASSLFGQGNEKLFF. CDR3 in DNA: TGTGCCAGCAGTTTATTCGGACAGGGGAATGAAAAACTGTTTTTT.

V and J are TRBV5-1 and TRBJ2-7; 8 bases line up with TRBD1. Germline loops: CDR1 SGHRS, CDR2 YFSETQ. With 4 bases clipped from V and 5 bases from J, the junction kept 8 bases outside the gene matches. This CDR3 spans 14 amino acids. The CDR3 DNA sequence: TGCGCCAGCAGCATCGGACAGGGTGTCCACGAGCAGTACTTC. Translating gives CASSIGQGVHEQYF.

The chain uses TRBV28 and TRBJ2-3; 12 bases agree with TRBD2. The length of the CDR3 is 17 residues. J gave up 0 bases and V 1 base, and 2 bases lay outside the gene matches. Germline assignment: CDR1 MDHEN and CDR2 SYDVKM. The CDR3 DNA is TGTGCCAGCAGTTTATATCTAGCGGGAGGGAGCACAGATACGCAGTATTTT. This encodes CASSLYLAGGSTDTQYF.

V and J are TRBV28 and TRBJ2-1; 7 bases are shared with TRBD2. V shed 4 bases and J 3 bases; nucleotides not matched to a gene: 6. In germline, CDR1 is MDHEN, CDR2 SYDVKM. This CDR3 contains 15 residues. The CDR3 DNA is TGTGCCAGCAGTTCAGGGACTAAGAACTACAATGAGCAGTTCTTC. Protein: CASSSGTKNYNEQFF. Looking up the rest from reference TRBV28 and TRBJ2-1 gives the full variable domain: DVKVTQSSRYLVKRTGEKVFLECVQDMDHENMFWYRQDPGLGLRLIYFSYDVKMKEKGDIPEGYSVSREKKERFSLILESASTNQTSMYLCASSSGTKNYNEQFFGPGTRLTVL.

The chain is built from TRBV6-5 and TRBJ1-4; 7 positions match TRBD1. V shed 7 bases, J shed 7 bases, and the junction held 12 bases outside the gene matches. CDR1 is MNHEY and CDR2 is SVGAGI in the germline V gene. The CDR3 has 15 residues. In nucleotides, the CDR3 is TGTGCCAGCACCACCTTCGAGGGGGCGCGTGAAAAACTGTTTTTT. Its protein product is CASTTFEGAREKLFF.

This clone was seen a handful of times. The V call is TRBV5-4, the J call TRBJ2-7; TRBD2 agrees at 11 bases. The junction had 6 bases not matched to a gene; V was cut back by 2 bases and J by 2 bases. The CDR3 has 16 residues. Germline-derived CDR1 and CDR2 are SGHNT and YYREEE (reference sequence). As DNA, the CDR3 is TGTGCCAGCAGCTTAAGAGGGACTAGCGGAACCTACGAGCAGTACTTC. It is translated as CASSLRGTSGTYEQYF.

The chain is built from TRBV5-4 and TRBJ2-3, with 11 bases aligning to TRBD2. V shed 3 bases, J shed 5 bases, and the junction held 14 bases outside the gene matches. Germline V gene data show CDR1 as SGHNT and CDR2 as YYREEE (reference sequence). The CDR3 is made up of 18 amino acids. The CDR3 region is CASSSRRLAGRQVDTQYF. Written as DNA, the CDR3 is TGTGCCAGCAGCTCACGCAGACTAGCGGGACGTCAGGTAGATACGCAGTATTTT.

This chain connects TRBV25-1 to TRBJ2-1; weak D call: TRBD2 (7 bases). Germline values: CDR1 MGHDK, CDR2 SYGVNS. V lost 3 bases and J lost 8, with 14 bases in between. This CDR3 has 14 residues. The CDR3 loop reads CASSDELGGDEQFF. Written as DNA, the CDR3 is TGTGCCAGCAGTGATGAACTAGGGGGGGATGAGCAGTTCTTC.

This clone was counted a few times. The chain joins TRBV5-1 to TRBJ2-3; 9 nucleotides match TRBD1. Germline assignment: CDR1 SGHRS and CDR2 YFSETQ. The CDR3 contains 15 residues. After removal of 0 bases from V and 5 bases from J, the junction contained 4 bases not matched to a gene. The CDR3 reads CASSLAQGAGDTQYF. CDR3 coding DNA: TGCGCCAGCAGCTTGGCACAGGGGGCGGGAGATACGCAGTATTTT.

V usage is TRBV27 and J usage is TRBJ2-2, with a tentative D call TRBD2 (6 bases). The CDR3 is 16 amino acids. The V and J ends lost 2 bases and 4 bases respectively, with 14 bases between them. Germline V gene sequence: CDR1 MNHEY, CDR2 SMNVEV (reference sequence). In nucleotides, the CDR3 is TGTGCCAGCAGTTTAATTACTAGCTCGAGCACCGGGGAGCTGTTTTTT. It codes for CASSLITSSSTGELFF.

The rearrangement joins TRBV6-6 to TRBJ1-2; D might be TRBD1 (5 bases). The germline V gene has CDR1 MNHNY and CDR2 SVGAGI (reference sequence). The V and J ends lost 2 bases and 2 bases respectively, with 15 bases between them. The CDR3 runs 16 residues. This CDR3 reads CASSYGHQGRNYGYTF. In DNA, the CDR3 is TGTGCCAGCAGTTACGGGCATCAGGGAAGAAACTATGGCTACACCTTC.

This clone has only one observation. The chain carries TRBV7-3 and TRBJ2-2; 7 bases agree with TRBD2. Germline-derived CDR1 and CDR2 are SGHTA and FQGTGA. The CDR3 contains 15 residues. The junction had 7 bases not matched to a gene; V was cut back by 5 bases and J by 4 bases. The CDR3 coding sequence is TGTGCCAGCAGCCCGACTAGCCGGGGCACCGGGGAGCTGTTTTTT. Its protein product is CASSPTSRGTGELFF.

This clone was seen just once. V usage is TRBV30 and J usage is TRBJ1-3; possible D gene TRBD1, 5 bases. Between the trimmed V and J ends, which lost 5 bases and 4 bases, there was a span of 27 bases. The germline gives CDR1 GTSNPN, CDR2 SVGIG (reference sequence). The CDR3 loop spans 18 amino acids. The CDR3 reads CAWDGRMVPGTRGNTIYF. The CDR3, as DNA: TGTGCCTGGGATGGGAGGATGGTCCCCGGGACGAGGGGAAACACCATATATTTT.

V usage is TRBV7-3 and J usage is TRBJ2-1; 10 positions match TRBD1. Germline loops: CDR1 SGHTA, CDR2 FQGTGA. CDR3 length equals 17 residues. The junction had 8 bases not matched to a gene; V was cut back by 1 base and J by 5 bases. The CDR3 DNA is TGTGCCAGCAGCTTAATTGCCGGGACAGGGGTCAACAATGAGCAGTTCTTC. Its protein is CASSLIAGTGVNNEQFF.

The V call is TRBV7-2, the J call TRBJ2-1; tentative D call: TRBD1 (5 bases). The CDR3 extends over 14 amino acids. Germline V gene lookup returns CDR1 SGHTA and CDR2 FQGNSA. V gave up 3 bases and J gave up 2 bases, with 8 bases separating them. CDR3 bases: TGTGCCAGCAGCTTTGCAGGGACCTACAATGAGCAGTTCTTC. Its translation is CASSFAGTYNEQFF.

V and J are TRBV5-8 and TRBJ1-1, with a possible D match to TRBD1 (5 bases). Germline V gene lookup returns CDR1 SGHTS and CDR2 YDEGEE. The length of the CDR3 is 13 residues. Trimming stripped 7 bases from V and 4 bases from J, with 14 bases between. CDR3 DNA: TGTGCCAGCGGCGGGACCCAGGGCACTGAAGCTTTCTTT. Residues: CASGGTQGTEAFF.

This CDR3 reads CASGGDRGDEQYF. CDR3 sequence (DNA): TGTGCCAGCGGAGGGGACAGGGGTGACGAGCAGTACTTC. This chain connects TRBV27 to TRBJ2-7; 10 bases align to TRBD1. The CDR3 is 13 residues long. Germline CDR1 reads MNHEY; CDR2 reads SMNVEV (reference sequence). The J segment lost 5 bases and the V segment lost 8 bases, leaving 6 bases of the junction unmatched.

V is TRBV7-3 and J is TRBJ2-1; 7 bases agree with TRBD2. CDR3 size: 15 residues. Germline CDR1 SGHTA, CDR2 FQGTGA. Trimming at V came to 5 bases and at J to 0 bases, leaving 4 bases not matched to a gene. The CDR3 protein is CASSASGDSYNEQFF. DNA of the CDR3: TGTGCCAGCAGCGCAAGCGGGGACTCCTACAATGAGCAGTTCTTC.